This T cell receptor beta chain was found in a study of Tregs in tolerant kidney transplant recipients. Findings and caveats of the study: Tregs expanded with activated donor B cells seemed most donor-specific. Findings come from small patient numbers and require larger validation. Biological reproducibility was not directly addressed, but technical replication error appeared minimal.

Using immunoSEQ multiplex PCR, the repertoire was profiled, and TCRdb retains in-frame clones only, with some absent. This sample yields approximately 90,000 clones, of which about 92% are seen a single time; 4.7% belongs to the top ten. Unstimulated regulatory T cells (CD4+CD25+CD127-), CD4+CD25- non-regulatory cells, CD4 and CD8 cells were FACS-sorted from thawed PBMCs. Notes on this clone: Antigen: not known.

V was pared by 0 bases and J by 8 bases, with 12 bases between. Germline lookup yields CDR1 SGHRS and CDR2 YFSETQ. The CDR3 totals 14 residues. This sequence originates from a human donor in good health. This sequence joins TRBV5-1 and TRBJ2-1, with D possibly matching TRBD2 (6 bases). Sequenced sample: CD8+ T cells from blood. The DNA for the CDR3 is TGCGCCAGCAGCTTGGAGTGGACTACCGATGAGCAGTTCTTC. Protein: CASSLEWTTDEQFF.